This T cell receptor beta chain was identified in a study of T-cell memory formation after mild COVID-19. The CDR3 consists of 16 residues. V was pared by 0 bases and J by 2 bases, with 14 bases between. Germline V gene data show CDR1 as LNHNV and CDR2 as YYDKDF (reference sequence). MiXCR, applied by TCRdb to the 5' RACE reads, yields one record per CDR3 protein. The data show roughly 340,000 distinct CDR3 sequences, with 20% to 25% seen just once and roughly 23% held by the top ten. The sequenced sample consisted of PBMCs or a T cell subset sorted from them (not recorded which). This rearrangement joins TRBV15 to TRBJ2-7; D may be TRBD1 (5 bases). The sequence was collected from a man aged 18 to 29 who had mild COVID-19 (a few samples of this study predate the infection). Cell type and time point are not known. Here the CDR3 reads CATSRDLAGNPYEQYF. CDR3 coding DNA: TGTGCCACCAGCAGAGATTTGGCAGGGAATCCCTACGAGCAGTACTTC. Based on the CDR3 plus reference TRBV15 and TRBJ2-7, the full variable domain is DAMVIQNPRYQVTQFGKPVTLSCSQTLNHNVMYWYQQKSSQAPKLLFHYYDKDFNNEADTPDNFQSRRPNTSFCFLDIRSPGLGDTAMYLCATSRDLAGNPYEQYFGPGTRLTVT.